These 8 T cell receptor beta chains originate from one sample sequenced in a study of blood T cell repertoires in COVID-19. This table comes from immunoSEQ multiplex PCR, and its TCRdb copy is limited to in-frame clones, with some not included. The profile shows under 200,000 clones, 86% of them singletons. Sequenced input: peripheral blood. The receptors were gathered from a woman between 55 and 75 years old with COVID-19, enrolled during active disease.

The chain joins TRBV6-2 or TRBV6-3 to TRBJ2-1; the match to TRBD2 covers 8 bases. The V gene end was trimmed by 5 bases and the J gene end by 6 bases; junction bases not matched to a gene: 12. Germline-derived CDR1 and CDR2 are MNHEY and SVGEGT. This CDR3 is 16 amino acids long. The CDR3 here is CASSPNRPAGANEQFF. The CDR3 DNA is TGTGCCAGCAGTCCCAACAGGCCAGCGGGGGCCAATGAGCAGTTCTTC.

This chain uses TRBV4-1 with TRBJ2-7; TRBD1 matches at 7 bases. Per germline, CDR1 MGHRA and CDR2 YSYEKL. There are 11 residues in the CDR3. Trimming took 4 bases from V and 6 from J; bases not matched to a gene: 0. The CDR3 DNA follows: TGCGCCAGCAGCCCAGGGGGCGAGCAGTACTTC. The encoded protein is CASSPGGEQYF.

The chain is built from TRBV7-2 and TRBJ1-1, with D tentatively TRBD1 (6 bases). Germline CDR1 and CDR2: SGHTA and FQGNSA. CDR3 length: 14 residues. Trimming removed 5 bases from V and 5 bases from J, with 15 bases in between. CDR3 residues: CASSTQGRGTEAFF. CDR3 bases: TGTGCCAGCAGCACTCAGGGGAGGGGTACTGAAGCTTTCTTT.

The chain joins TRBV27 to TRBJ1-2, with a possible D match to TRBD1 (5 bases). The V and J ends lost 6 bases and 5 bases respectively, with 13 bases between them. This CDR3 has 13 amino acids. From germline, CDR1 is MNHEY and CDR2 SMNVEV (reference sequence). As DNA, the CDR3 is TGTGCCAGCAGACCCAACGGGGGGTATGGCTACACCTTC. Translating it yields CASRPNGGYGYTF.

The J gene is TRBJ2-7, the V gene TRBV6-2 or TRBV6-3; 10 bases align to TRBD2. V dropped 0 bases and J dropped 4; count of bases not matched to a gene: 6. The CDR3 has 16 residues. Germline CDR1 is MNHEY and CDR2 is SVGEGT. The CDR3 loop reads CASSYSLKREGYEQYF. CDR3 bases: TGTGCCAGCAGTTACTCACTTAAGCGGGAGGGGTACGAGCAGTACTTC.

This chain joins TRBV7-9 and TRBJ2-7, with 7 positions matching TRBD1. The CDR3 has 12 residues. V lost 5 bases to trimming and J lost 9 bases; unmatched junction nucleotides: 7. Germline values: CDR1 SEHNR, CDR2 FQNEAQ (reference sequence). The CDR3 bases are TGTGCCAGCAGCGCCGACAGGGCGGCGCAGTACTTC. Translating it yields CASSADRAAQYF.

This chain joins TRBV6-2 or TRBV6-3 and TRBJ2-7; D not certain. Germline CDR1 is MNHEY and CDR2 is SVGEGT. The CDR3 spans 12 residues. The V end lost 2 bases, the J end lost 7 bases, and 9 bases lay between the germline ends. For the CDR3, the DNA is TGTGCCAGCAGTTACACCAGACAAGAGCAGTACTTC. Protein: CASSYTRQEQYF.

The gene calls are TRBV9 and TRBJ1-2, with 9 bases identical to TRBD1. The CDR3 covers 14 residues. With V trimmed by 7 bases and J by 2 bases, 6 bases remained unmatched. The germline V gene has CDR1 SGDLS and CDR2 YYNGEE. In DNA, the CDR3 is TGTGCCAGCGGCCCCGGGACAGGGAACTATGGCTACACCTTC. This encodes CASGPGTGNYGYTF.